This TCR beta chain came from a study of blood T cell repertoires in COVID-19. Study in general: Sites across the United States, Italy and Spain contributed samples from acute and convalescent COVID-19. Sample material is recorded as cDNA or gDNA derived from T cells, B-cell-depleted T cells, or PBMCs.

Methods used by the authors: Estimation of nucleated cell counts relied on the amplification of reference gene primers. TCRdb's table, derived via immunoSEQ multiplex PCR, lists solely in-frame clones and lacks some. The V and J calls and clone size were taken over from that table, and D and trimming were inferred from the DNA. The sample lists about 260,000 clones, less than 90% seen once, with 1.5% to 2% in the top ten. Trimming cost V 2 bases and J 9 bases, with 17 bases left between them. The CDR3 consists of 15 residues. Germline V gene lookup returns CDR1 LNHDA and CDR2 SQIVND (reference sequence).

The sample was peripheral blood. The chain joins TRBV19 to TRBJ1-5; D unclear. This clonotype was obtained from a man aged 25-45 years with active or convalescent COVID-19. CDR3 amino acids: CASSISSGSGRPQHF. For the CDR3, the DNA is TGTGCCAGTAGTATATCTTCCGGGTCTGGAAGGCCCCAGCATTTT.